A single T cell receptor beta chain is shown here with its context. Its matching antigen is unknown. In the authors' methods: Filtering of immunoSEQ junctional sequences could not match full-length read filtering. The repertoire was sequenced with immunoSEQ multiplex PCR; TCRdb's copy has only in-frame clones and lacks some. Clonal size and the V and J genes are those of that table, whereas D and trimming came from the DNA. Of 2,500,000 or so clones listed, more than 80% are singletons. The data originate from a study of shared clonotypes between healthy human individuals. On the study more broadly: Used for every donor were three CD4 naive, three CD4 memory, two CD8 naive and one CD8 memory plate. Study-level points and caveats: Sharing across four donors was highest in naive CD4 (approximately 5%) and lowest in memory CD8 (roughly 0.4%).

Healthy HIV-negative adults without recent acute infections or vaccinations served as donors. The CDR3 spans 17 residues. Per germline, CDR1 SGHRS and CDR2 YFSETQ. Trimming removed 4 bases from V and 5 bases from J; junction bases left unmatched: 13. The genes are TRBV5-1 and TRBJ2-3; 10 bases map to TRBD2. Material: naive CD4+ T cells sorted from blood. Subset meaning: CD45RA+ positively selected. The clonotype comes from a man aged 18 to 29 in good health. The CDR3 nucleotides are TGCGCCAGCAGCCCTGGATCAGCGGGGGGGCCTGGAGATACGCAGTATTTT. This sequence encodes CASSPGSAGGPGDTQYF.